This TCR beta chain was sequenced during a study of T cell changes during pregnancy in multiple sclerosis. The germline V gene encodes CDR1 SGDLS and CDR2 YYNGEE. The length of the CDR3 is 15 residues. The V segment lost 3 bases and the J segment 4 bases; nucleotides outside the gene matches: 5. Sequenced by immunoSEQ multiplex PCR; TCRdb stores in-frame clones only, minus some. The table lists roughly 70,000 clones, less than 90% of them singletons. Sample: peripheral blood, taken before pregnancy. The chain couples TRBV9 to TRBJ2-3, with TRBD2 matching 10 bases. The clonotype was recovered from a female donor with multiple sclerosis, enrolled in a pregnancy study. The CDR3 is CASSEGLARSDTQYF. In nucleotides, the CDR3 is TGTGCCAGCAGCGAGGGACTAGCGAGGTCAGATACGCAGTATTTT.